This T cell receptor beta chain was recovered during a study of T cells in Graves' hyperthyroidism and ophthalmopathy. Many counts were recorded for this clonotype. This CDR3 spans 13 amino acids. Per the germline V gene, CDR1 is KGHDR and CDR2 is SFDVKD. J gave up 4 bases and V 9 bases, and 4 bases lay outside the gene matches. The CDR3 regions of TCR beta were amplified from RNA transcripts. Carried out on the TCR CDR3, a first-round RT-PCR used the HTBI primer set. TCRdb reprocessed the multiplex PCR reads with MiXCR, giving one entry per CDR3 protein. The table records about 480,000 distinct CDR3 sequences, approximately 14% of them present only once.

Material for sequencing was blood. The TCR originated in a woman aged 18-35 years with Graves' hyperthyroidism. This chain connects TRBV24-1 to TRBJ1-2, with 10 bases identical to TRBD1. CDR3 residues: CATGTGDSYGYTF. The CDR3, as DNA: TGTGCCACCGGGACAGGGGACTCCTATGGCTACACCTTC.